Listed below are T cell receptor beta chains from one sample, sequenced in a study of cytomegalovirus exposure and HLA in healthy donors. Generated by immunoSEQ multiplex PCR, the TCRdb table keeps only in-frame clones and is missing some. The table records some 130,000 clones, around 75% of them present only once. The specimen sequenced was PBMCs. These receptors all stem from a man aged 40-50 years in good health and CMV-seronegative. Each CDR3 is given with its conserved first and last residue. A D gene is named only where the DNA matches it firmly.

V gene	J gene	CDR3 length	D gene	CDR3 protein
TRBV9	TRBJ1-2	11	.	CASSALHGYTF
TRBV6-5	TRBJ2-7	14	TRBD1	CASSYGTGGYEQYF
TRBV7-9	TRBJ1-5	15	TRBD1	CASSPPGQGGQPQHF
TRBV29-1	TRBJ2-1	12	.	CSVSVGSNEQFF
TRBV19	TRBJ1-2	13	TRBD1	CASSRQGRDGYTF
TRBV5-1	TRBJ2-1	15	TRBD2	CASSLSAGGNPEQFF
TRBV5-1	TRBJ2-1	14	.	CASSLGGSVDEQFF
TRBV18	TRBJ2-7	15	TRBD1	CASSPAGTGANEQYF
TRBV13	TRBJ2-7	16	TRBD1	CASSEALWGQVSEQYF
TRBV5-6	TRBJ2-7	12	.	CASTRDTSEQYF
TRBV13	TRBJ1-2	14	.	CASSLLQGNYGYTF
TRBV6-1	TRBJ2-7	13	.	CASASFLSYEQYF
TRBV27	TRBJ2-7	14	TRBD1	CASSWTGGAYEQYF
TRBV7-2	TRBJ2-2	15	.	CASSLALRWTGELFF
TRBV5-6	TRBJ2-1	15	.	CASRARGAAGVRQFF
TRBV29-1	TRBJ2-5	12	.	CSVEKTSRAKYF
TRBV4-3	TRBJ2-2	15	.	CASSPSWGGGGELFF
TRBV11-2	TRBJ1-2	15	TRBD1	CASSLMLGQGHGYTF
TRBV27	TRBJ2-1	13	.	CASSLASRNEQFF
TRBV30	TRBJ2-3	15	TRBD1	CAWKPGTGNPDTQYF
TRBV6-1	.	16	.	CASSASVGTASYEQYF
TRBV2	TRBJ1-1	14	.	CASIIRRKNTEAFF
TRBV13	TRBJ1-5	17	.	CASSLSGHFEGNQPQHF
TRBV29-1	TRBJ2-7	12	.	CSVEDRAYEQYF
TRBV4-3	TRBJ1-4	16	TRBD1	CASSQEGDSANEKLFF
TRBV9	TRBJ2-5	15	.	CASSPGAHDQETQYF
TRBV7-9	TRBJ2-7	18	.	CASSLAVREGVSSYEQYF
TRBV30	TRBJ1-1	14	.	CAWILGGGGTEAFF
TRBV5-4	TRBJ2-7	14	TRBD2	CASTRGLAAYEQYF
TRBV10-3	TRBJ2-5	13	.	CAIRAREQETQYF
TRBV5-8	TRBJ1-5	16	.	CASSMSRGHTRQPQHF
TRBV5-1	TRBJ2-4	15	.	CASSLVVGVENIQYF
TRBV7-2	TRBJ1-2	15	.	CASSLERGGINGYTF
TRBV19	TRBJ2-1	14	.	CASSVQNSYNEQFF
TRBV30	TRBJ1-3	17	TRBD1	CAWSMGGQGISGNTIYF
TRBV7-2	TRBJ1-1	15	.	CASSLGRNANTEAFF
TRBV7-2	TRBJ2-7	13	TRBD1	CASSRQGVYEQYF
TRBV2	TRBJ2-7	13	TRBD1	CASSATGDYEQYF
TRBV7-2	TRBJ2-3	16	TRBD2	CASSTLAEPSTDTQYF
TRBV9	TRBJ2-5	17	TRBD2	CASSVELGSGGGETQYF
TRBV7-2	TRBJ1-6	20	.	CASSLARRADSRSYNSPLHF
TRBV11-3	TRBJ2-5	16	.	CASSLIISRDQETQYF
TRBV7-9	TRBJ2-2	12	.	CSSSKGAGELFF
TRBV6-5	TRBJ1-1	15	.	CASSYSYILNTEAFF
TRBV2	TRBJ2-7	15	TRBD1	CASNLGGTGGYEQYF
TRBV6-5	TRBJ2-3	14	TRBD1	CASRTGASTDTQYF
TRBV2	TRBJ2-1	17	TRBD2	CASSERLAGPSYNEQFF
TRBV4-1	TRBJ1-1	14	.	CASSQGLLNTEAFF